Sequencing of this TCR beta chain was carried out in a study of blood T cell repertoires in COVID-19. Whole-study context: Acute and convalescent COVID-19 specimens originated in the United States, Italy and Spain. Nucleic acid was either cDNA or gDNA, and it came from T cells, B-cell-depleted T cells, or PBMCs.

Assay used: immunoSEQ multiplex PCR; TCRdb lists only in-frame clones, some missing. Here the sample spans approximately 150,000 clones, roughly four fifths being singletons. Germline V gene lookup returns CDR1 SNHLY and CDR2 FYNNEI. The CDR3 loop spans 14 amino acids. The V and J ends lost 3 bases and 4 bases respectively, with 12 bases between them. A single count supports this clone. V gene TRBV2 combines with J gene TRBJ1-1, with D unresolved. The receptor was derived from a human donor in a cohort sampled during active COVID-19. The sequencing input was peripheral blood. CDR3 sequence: CASSDERSTTEAFF. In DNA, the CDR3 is TGTGCCAGCAGTGATGAGAGATCTACCACTGAAGCTTTCTTT.